Following are 27 T cell receptor beta chains from one sample sequenced in a study of OX40 agonist ivuxolimab in advanced cancers. Here immunoSEQ multiplex PCR was the method, and the copy in TCRdb shows in-frame clones only, minus some. The table lists fewer than 50,000 clones, 85% to 90% of them singletons, with approximately 10% in the top ten. The specimen comprised CD4+ or CD8+ T cells sorted from blood, sampled in a trial of the OX40 agonist ivuxolimab. Source of these receptors: an adult with an advanced solid tumor such as melanoma, head and neck, liver or kidney cancer.

The chain links TRBV5-1 to TRBJ1-1; D is possibly TRBD1 (5 bases). Deletions cut 4 bases from V and 2 bases from J, with 9 bases between. Germline V gene sequence: CDR1 SGHRS, CDR2 YFSETQ. CDR3 length: 13 amino acids. The CDR3 nucleotides are TGCGCCAGCAGCCCTGACAGCAACACTGAAGCTTTCTTT. Translating gives CASSPDSNTEAFF.

CDR3 DNA sequence: TGCGCCAGCAGCCAAGAAGGGAGCTACAATGAGCAGTTCTTC. This translates into CASSQEGSYNEQFF. V gene TRBV4-1 combines with J gene TRBJ2-1; D is possibly TRBD2 (5 bases). This CDR3 spans 14 amino acids. Trimming took 0 bases from V and 3 from J, leaving 6 bases between them. Per the germline V gene, CDR1 is MGHRA and CDR2 is YSYEKL.

This clone occurred once. The V call is TRBV9, the J call TRBJ2-1; the D is unclear. The CDR3 is 12 residues long. CDR1 is SGDLS and CDR2 is YYNGEE in the germline V gene. Trimming pared 3 bases from V and 6 bases from J, leaving 7 bases between. Here the CDR3 DNA reads TGTGCCAGCAGCGGAGTAGCCAATGAGCAGTTCTTC. Encoded protein: CASSGVANEQFF.

The rearrangement links TRBV19 to TRBJ1-5; D may be TRBD1 (5 bases). Germline V gene lookup returns CDR1 LNHDA and CDR2 SQIVND (reference sequence). This CDR3 contains 19 residues. Between the trimmed V and J ends, which lost 3 bases and 4 bases, there was a span of 25 bases. The CDR3 loop is CASSISRMGRDPWNQPQHF. As DNA, the CDR3 is TGTGCCAGTAGTATCTCACGAATGGGCAGGGACCCATGGAATCAGCCCCAGCATTTT.

The chain has TRBV4-1 and TRBJ2-5; D not certain. Per germline, CDR1 MGHRA and CDR2 YSYEKL. CDR3 length equals 13 residues. The V end lost 1 base, the J end lost 4 bases, and 7 bases lay between the germline ends. In DNA form, the CDR3 reads TGCGCCAGCAGCCAAGGGTATGGAGAGACCCAGTACTTC. Translating it yields CASSQGYGETQYF.

This clone showed up just a few times. The CDR3 sequence: CASSYLDNQPQHF. Written as DNA, the CDR3 is TGTGCCAGCAGTTATCTCGACAATCAGCCCCAGCATTTT. The chain has TRBV6-5 and TRBJ1-5; D is uncertain. The V and J ends lost 3 bases and 3 bases respectively, with 6 bases between them. Germline loops: CDR1 MNHEY, CDR2 SVGAGI. The CDR3 loop spans 13 amino acids.

V usage is TRBV27 and J usage is TRBJ1-5; D is ambiguous. The germline V and J ends were trimmed by 3 bases and 6 bases, with 9 bases remaining between them. Per germline, CDR1 MNHEY and CDR2 SMNVEV (reference sequence). The length of the CDR3 is 13 residues. The CDR3 bases are TGTGCCAGCAGTTTCAAAGAGGCTCAGCCCCAGCATTTT. Encoded protein: CASSFKEAQPQHF.

V and J are TRBV9 and TRBJ2-5; a possible D gene is TRBD1 (6 bases). The CDR3 runs 16 residues. Germline V gene sequence: CDR1 SGDLS, CDR2 YYNGEE. V was pared by 4 bases and J by 5 bases, with 21 bases between. In DNA, the CDR3 is TGTGCCAGCAGCTTCGGACAAAGAGAAACAGGGGAGACCCAGTACTTC. Translated: CASSFGQRETGETQYF.

The chain employs TRBV6-5 and TRBJ2-7; the match to TRBD2 covers 9 bases. From germline, CDR1 is MNHEY and CDR2 SVGAGI. Trimming removed 6 bases from V and 2 bases from J; junction bases left unmatched: 2. CDR3 length equals 13 residues. The CDR3 region is CASRIAGAYEQYF. The CDR3 bases are TGTGCCAGCAGAATAGCGGGAGCCTACGAGCAGTACTTC.

The chain recombines TRBV11-2 with TRBJ1-3, with unresolved D. Trimming took off 4 bases at V and 0 bases at J, with 4 bases between the two ends. The CDR3 runs 13 residues. Germline lookup yields CDR1 SGHAT and CDR2 FQNNGV. CDR3 residues: CASSSTSGNTIYF. CDR3 in DNA: TGTGCCAGCAGCTCGACCTCTGGAAACACCATATATTTT. Drawing the rest from reference TRBV11-2 and TRBJ1-3, the complete variable domain is EAGVAQSPRYKIIEKRQSVAFWCNPISGHATLYWYQQILGQGPKLLIQFQNNGVVDDSQLPKDRFSAERLKGVDSTLKIQPAKLEDSAVYLCASSSTSGNTIYFGEGSWLTVV.

The V gene is TRBV29-1, the J gene TRBJ1-2, with 9 bases identical to TRBD1. This CDR3 is 13 amino acids long. Germline CDR1 is SQVTM and CDR2 is ANQGSEA. Trimming at V came to 4 bases and at J to 2 bases, leaving 2 bases not matched to a gene. Here the CDR3 DNA reads TGCAGCGTTGCGGACAGGGGAAACTATGGCTACACCTTC. Translating it yields CSVADRGNYGYTF.

The J gene is TRBJ2-7, the V gene TRBV6-1; D tentatively reads TRBD1 or TRBD2 (5 bases each). Looked up from germline, CDR1 is MNHNS and CDR2 is SASEGT. The length of the CDR3 is 17 residues. V lost 0 bases to trimming and J lost 2 bases, with 17 bases between them. The CDR3 sequence: CASSEARGDPLTYEQYF. CDR3 in DNA: TGTGCCAGCAGTGAAGCTAGAGGGGACCCCCTAACCTACGAGCAGTACTTC.

Points on this clone: Its ends do not fully match the called genes, so a read error is possible. CDR3 amino acids: CSAPGQVNPGELFF. The DNA for the CDR3 is TGCAGCGCCCCGGGACAGGTGAACCCCGGGGAGCTGTTTTTT. The rearrangement joins TRBV29-1 to TRBJ2-2, with 8 bases matching TRBD1. Germline V CDR1 and CDR2: SQVTM, ANQGSEA. The CDR3 is 14 residues long.

The chain combines TRBV18 with TRBJ2-5; TRBD2 matches 14 bases. With V trimmed by 4 bases and J by 5 bases, 6 bases remained unmatched. This CDR3 is 16 amino acids long. The germline V gene encodes CDR1 KGHSH and CDR2 LQKENI. CDR3 in amino acids: CASSLRLAGGLETQYF. CDR3 nucleotides: TGTGCCAGCTCACTGAGACTAGCGGGAGGGCTTGAGACCCAGTACTTC.

V usage is TRBV25-1 and J usage is TRBJ2-2; 10 nucleotides line up with TRBD1. Germline loops: CDR1 MGHDK, CDR2 SYGVNS. After removal of 1 base from V and 3 bases from J, the junction contained 5 bases not matched to a gene. The CDR3 totals 17 residues. DNA for the CDR3: TGTGCCAGCAGTGAATGGCGGGACAGGGGATACACCGGGGAGCTGTTTTTT. Protein product: CASSEWRDRGYTGELFF.

The V call is TRBV19, the J call TRBJ1-2; D is uncertain. The CDR3 runs to 15 residues. The germline gives CDR1 LNHDA, CDR2 SQIVND (reference sequence). V dropped 2 bases and J dropped 10 bases, with 20 bases sitting between them. CDR3 sequence reads: CASSIPGFQVRDYTF. The CDR3 DNA reads TGTGCCAGTAGTATACCGGGATTCCAGGTTCGCGACTACACCTTC.

DNA for the CDR3: TGTGCCAGCAGCGGAAGACAGGGGGAATATGATGAGCAGTACTTC. Its translation is CASSGRQGEYDEQYF. This chain links TRBV9 with TRBJ2-7; 9 bases map to TRBD1. The CDR3 extends over 15 amino acids. V shed 3 bases, J shed 7 bases, and the junction held 11 bases outside the gene matches. Germline-derived CDR1 and CDR2 are SGDLS and YYNGEE. Looking up the rest from reference TRBV9 and TRBJ2-7 gives the full variable domain: DSGVTQTPKHLITATGQRVTLRCSPRSGDLSVYWYQQSLDQGLQFLIQYYNGEERAKGNILERFSAQQFPDLHSELNLSSLELGDSALYFCASSGRQGEYDEQYFGPGTRLTVT.

This chain uses TRBV7-3 with TRBJ2-2; no reliable D call. Germline values: CDR1 SGHTA, CDR2 FQGTGA. This CDR3 has 12 residues. The V end was cut by 5 bases, the J end by 0 bases, with 1 base between. The CDR3 loop is CASSPNTGELFF. CDR3 nucleotide sequence: TGTGCCAGCAGCCCGAACACCGGGGAGCTGTTTTTT.

The chain has TRBV9 and TRBJ2-7, with 8 bases aligning to TRBD1. CDR3 length equals 15 residues. Looked up from germline, CDR1 is SGDLS and CDR2 is YYNGEE. J was trimmed by 0 bases and V by 2 bases; bases with no gene match: 4. CDR3 DNA: TGTGCCAGCAGCGTCGGACAGGGTGACTCCTACGAGCAGTACTTC. Protein sequence: CASSVGQGDSYEQYF.

V is TRBV11-3 and J is TRBJ2-7; tentative D call: TRBD2 (7 bases). The V gene's germline CDR1 is SGHNT and CDR2 YENEEA. The CDR3 is 13 residues long. The V and J ends lost 5 bases and 7 bases respectively, with 15 bases between them. CDR3 loop: CASSRGGGREQYF. The CDR3 DNA reads as TGTGCCAGCAGCCGCGGGGGCGGGCGTGAGCAGTACTTC.

The chain couples TRBV9 to TRBJ1-1; no clear D. Looked up from germline, CDR1 is SGDLS and CDR2 is YYNGEE. The V end was cut by 0 bases, the J end by 5 bases, with 8 bases between. The CDR3 totals 13 residues. CDR3 coding DNA: TGTGCCAGCAGCGTAGTAGATGCTACTGAAGCTTTCTTT. This gives the protein CASSVVDATEAFF.

The chain has TRBV18 and TRBJ2-1, with TRBD2 identical over 10 bases. The junction had 17 bases not matched to a gene; V was cut back by 6 bases and J by 6 bases. This CDR3 contains 18 residues. Germline CDR1 reads KGHSH; CDR2 reads LQKENI. CDR3 in amino acids: CASSSSRTSGVNGNEQFF. CDR3 DNA: TGTGCCAGCTCTTCATCCCGGACTAGCGGCGTCAACGGCAATGAGCAGTTCTTC.

V is TRBV4-2 and J is TRBJ2-7; tentatively, D is TRBD2 (6 bases). Germline CDR1 is LGHNA and CDR2 is YNFKEQ. The ends were cut back, 4 bases at V and 0 bases at J, with 13 bases in the middle. The CDR3 totals 15 residues. The CDR3 is CASSPWAGTSYEQYF. The CDR3 DNA is TGTGCCAGCAGCCCCTGGGCGGGGACCTCCTACGAGCAGTACTTC.

CDR3 in amino acids: CASSPGLAGVWQYF. DNA for the CDR3: TGTGCCAGCAGCCCCGGGCTAGCGGGAGTTTGGCAGTACTTC. The V gene is TRBV6-6, the J gene TRBJ2-7, with 10 bases that match TRBD2. Unmatched junction bases numbered 11, after V lost 6 bases and J lost 9 bases. The CDR3 consists of 14 residues. CDR1 MNHNY and CDR2 SVGAGI come from the germline V gene (reference sequence).

The sample holds one count of this clone. The rearrangement joins TRBV11-2 to TRBJ1-3; a possible D gene is TRBD1 (5 bases). The V gene's germline CDR1 is SGHAT and CDR2 FQNNGV. CDR3 length: 13 residues. V lost 1 base and J lost 6, with 7 bases in between. Here the CDR3 DNA reads TGTGCCAGCAGCTTAGTGGGGGAAAACACCATATATTTT. It yields the protein CASSLVGENTIYF.

V gene TRBV9 combines with J gene TRBJ2-1; 10 bases are shared with TRBD2. V dropped 2 bases and J dropped 4; count of bases not matched to a gene: 9. CDR3 size: 17 residues. CDR1 and CDR2 from the germline V gene are SGDLS and YYNGEE. CDR3 amino acids: CASSVEPLAGAYNEQFF. The CDR3 DNA reads TGTGCCAGCAGCGTCGAACCTCTAGCGGGAGCATACAATGAGCAGTTCTTC.

This rearrangement joins TRBV5-8 to TRBJ2-7, with 9 bases fitting TRBD2. CDR3 length: 16 amino acids. V trimming: 2 bases; J trimming: 2 bases; junction bases outside the gene matches: 8. CDR1 is SGHTS and CDR2 is YDEGEE in the germline V gene. This CDR3 reads CASSFSSGRGAYEQYF. The CDR3 coding sequence is TGTGCCAGCAGCTTCAGTAGCGGGAGAGGGGCCTACGAGCAGTACTTC.